What follows is one T cell receptor beta chain and its context. Its target is not known. This record belongs to a study of T cells in localized non-small cell lung cancer. CDR3 length: 15 amino acids. The J segment lost 4 bases and the V segment lost 5 bases, leaving 7 bases of the junction unmatched. From germline, CDR1 is SGHVS and CDR2 FNYEAQ. Findings and caveats of the study: In uninvolved adjacent lung, T cell clonality reached its highest value, exceeding tumor. The tumor had only one region sequenced, so heterogeneity remains possible. For the top 100 tumor clones, a median roughly 56 also appeared in adjacent lung. Blood T cell density predicted longer survival; adjacent-lung clonality, shorter.

This table comes from immunoSEQ multiplex PCR, and its TCRdb copy is limited to in-frame clones, with some not included. The sample comprises 130,000 or so clones, roughly nine tenths of which are singletons, and around 1.7% rests with the top ten. The input for sequencing was peripheral blood, taken before any cancer treatment. The J gene is TRBJ1-1, the V gene TRBV7-6, with TRBD1 matching over 10 bases. The sequence came from an older female donor with stage I lung adenocarcinoma. DNA for the CDR3: TGTGCCAGCAGCACCCCGACAGGGGGCTCCACTGAAGCTTTCTTT. Protein sequence: CASSTPTGGSTEAFF.